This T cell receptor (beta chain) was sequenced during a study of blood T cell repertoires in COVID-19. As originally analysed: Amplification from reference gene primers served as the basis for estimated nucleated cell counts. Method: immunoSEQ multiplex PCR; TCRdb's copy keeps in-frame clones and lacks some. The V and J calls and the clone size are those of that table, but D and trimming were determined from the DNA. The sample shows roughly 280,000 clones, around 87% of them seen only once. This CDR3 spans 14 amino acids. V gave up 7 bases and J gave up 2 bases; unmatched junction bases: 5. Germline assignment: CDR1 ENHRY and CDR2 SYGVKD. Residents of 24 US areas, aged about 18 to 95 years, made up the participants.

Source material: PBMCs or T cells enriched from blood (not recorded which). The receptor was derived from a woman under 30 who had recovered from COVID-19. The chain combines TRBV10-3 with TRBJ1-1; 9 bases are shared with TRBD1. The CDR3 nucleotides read TGTGCCATCACCCCGGACAGGGGAAACACTGAAGCTTTCTTT. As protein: CAITPDRGNTEAFF.